The rows below give T cell receptor beta chains drawn from one sample of a study of cytomegalovirus exposure and HLA in healthy donors. Sequencing used immunoSEQ multiplex PCR; TCRdb keeps in-frame clones, though not all of them. Of around 150,000 clones in the sample, about 88% were seen once. The sample comprised PBMCs. The receptors were gathered from a woman younger than 30 in good health and CMV-seronegative. Each CDR3 is given with its conserved first and last residue. The order of the fields is CDR3 length, V gene, D gene, clone size, J gene, CDR3 DNA, CDR3 protein. A D gene is named only where the DNA matches it firmly. Clone size, where shown, is once, few, many, or a class for clones that have expanded.

cdr3_length: 13
v_call: TRBV18
d_call: .
clone_size: .
j_call: TRBJ2-7
cdr3_nt: TGTGCCAGCTCGGTCGACACCCACTACGAGCAGTACTTC
cdr3_aa: CASSVDTHYEQYF

cdr3_length: 15
v_call: TRBV19
d_call: TRBD2
clone_size: .
j_call: TRBJ2-7
cdr3_nt: TGTGCCACCCAAAGGGAAACGGGAGGAGCCTACGAGCAGTACTTC
cdr3_aa: CATQRETGGAYEQYF

cdr3_length: 13
v_call: TRBV6-5
d_call: .
clone_size: .
j_call: TRBJ2-5
cdr3_nt: TGTGCCAGCAGTTACTCGGTACAGGAGACCCAGTACTTC
cdr3_aa: CASSYSVQETQYF

cdr3_length: 14
v_call: TRBV5-6
d_call: .
clone_size: .
j_call: TRBJ2-7
cdr3_nt: TGTGCCAGCAGCTTGGGCGGTCCAGCCTACGAGCAGTACTTC
cdr3_aa: CASSLGGPAYEQYF

cdr3_length: 12
v_call: TRBV29-1
d_call: .
clone_size: .
j_call: TRBJ1-1
cdr3_nt: TGCAGCGTCCTCGTCGGGAATTCTGAAGCTTTCTTT
cdr3_aa: CSVLVGNSEAFF

cdr3_length: 13
v_call: TRBV4-2
d_call: .
clone_size: few
j_call: TRBJ1-1
cdr3_nt: TGTGCCAGCAGCCAAGATTTCAGGGAAGAAGCTTTCTTT
cdr3_aa: CASSQDFREEAFF

cdr3_length: 11
v_call: TRBV20-1
d_call: TRBD1
clone_size: .
j_call: TRBJ1-1
cdr3_nt: TGCAGTGCTCCCTTTGACAGGGGAGCTTTCTTT
cdr3_aa: CSAPFDRGAFF

cdr3_length: 17
v_call: TRBV5-1
d_call: TRBD2
clone_size: .
j_call: TRBJ2-3
cdr3_nt: TGCGCCAGCCGGACTAGCGGGAGAGTGGGTATGACAGATACGCAGTATTTT
cdr3_aa: CASRTSGRVGMTDTQYF

cdr3_length: 12
v_call: TRBV28
d_call: .
clone_size: .
j_call: TRBJ1-2
cdr3_nt: TGTGCCAGCAGGGACAGACCCTATGGCTACACCTTC
cdr3_aa: CASRDRPYGYTF

cdr3_length: 16
v_call: TRBV4-1
d_call: TRBD1
clone_size: .
j_call: TRBJ2-2
cdr3_nt: TGCGCCAGCAGCCAAGGGAACAGGGGAGACACCGGGGAGCCGTTTTTT
cdr3_aa: CASSQGNRGDTGEPFF

cdr3_length: 14
v_call: TRBV28
d_call: .
clone_size: .
j_call: TRBJ2-5
cdr3_nt: TGTGCCAGCAGTTTGATTTCGACAGAAGAGACCCAGTACTTC
cdr3_aa: CASSLISTEETQYF

cdr3_length: 18
v_call: TRBV27
d_call: TRBD1
clone_size: .
j_call: TRBJ1-1
cdr3_nt: TGTGCCAGCAGTTTAAGGGGGCAGAACCTAATCCCCGACACTGAAGCTTTCTTT
cdr3_aa: CASSLRGQNLIPDTEAFF

cdr3_length: 12
v_call: TRBV29-1
d_call: .
clone_size: .
j_call: TRBJ1-2
cdr3_nt: TGCAGCGTTGGCCCCGAGGGCTATGGCTACACCTTC
cdr3_aa: CSVGPEGYGYTF

cdr3_length: 16
v_call: TRBV28
d_call: TRBD2
clone_size: .
j_call: TRBJ2-3
cdr3_nt: TGTGCCAGCAGTCCCTTAGCGGGAGTTCGAGGAGATACGCAGTATTTT
cdr3_aa: CASSPLAGVRGDTQYF

cdr3_length: 17
v_call: TRBV28
d_call: TRBD2
clone_size: .
j_call: TRBJ2-2
cdr3_nt: TGTGCCAGCAGTTTGAGGCCCCCGGGGGGGAGGGCCGGGGAGCTGTTTTTT
cdr3_aa: CASSLRPPGGRAGELFF

cdr3_length: 15
v_call: TRBV7-2
d_call: TRBD2
clone_size: .
j_call: TRBJ2-1
cdr3_nt: TGTGCCAGCAGTCAATCTAGCGGGAGTATCTATGAGCAGTTCTTC
cdr3_aa: CASSQSSGSIYEQFF

cdr3_length: 14
v_call: TRBV7-9
d_call: TRBD1
clone_size: once
j_call: TRBJ2-7
cdr3_nt: TGTGCCAGCAGCTTTCCGGGACAGGGCTACGAGCAGTACTTC
cdr3_aa: CASSFPGQGYEQYF

cdr3_length: 12
v_call: TRBV28
d_call: .
clone_size: .
j_call: TRBJ1-2
cdr3_nt: TGTGCCAGCAGTTTATCAGGGGACGGCTACACCTTC
cdr3_aa: CASSLSGDGYTF

cdr3_length: 16
v_call: TRBV30
d_call: TRBD1
clone_size: .
j_call: TRBJ1-2
cdr3_nt: TGTGCCTGGAGTGTCCCTCGGACAGGGAGTAACTATGGCTACACCTTC
cdr3_aa: CAWSVPRTGSNYGYTF

cdr3_length: 11
v_call: TRBV2
d_call: .
clone_size: once
j_call: TRBJ2-5
cdr3_nt: TGTGCCTCGGGGTACCAAGAGACCCAGTACTTC
cdr3_aa: CASGYQETQYF

cdr3_length: 13
v_call: TRBV19
d_call: TRBD1
clone_size: .
j_call: TRBJ1-5
cdr3_nt: TGTGCCAGTACCGGACAGGGGAACCAGCCCCAGCATTTT
cdr3_aa: CASTGQGNQPQHF

cdr3_length: 15
v_call: TRBV2
d_call: .
clone_size: .
j_call: TRBJ1-2
cdr3_nt: TGTGCCAGCAGTGCGCTCCGGGACACCTTTTATGGCTACACCTTC
cdr3_aa: CASSALRDTFYGYTF

cdr3_length: 15
v_call: TRBV5-1
d_call: .
clone_size: .
j_call: TRBJ2-2
cdr3_nt: TGCGCCAGCAGGGGAAAACAGGAGAATACCGGGGAGCTGTTTTTT
cdr3_aa: CASRGKQENTGELFF

cdr3_length: 17
v_call: TRBV5-1
d_call: TRBD2
clone_size: .
j_call: TRBJ2-2
cdr3_nt: TGCGCCAGCAGCTTGATCGGGACTAGCTTTAACACCGGGGAGCTGTTTTTT
cdr3_aa: CASSLIGTSFNTGELFF

cdr3_length: 13
v_call: TRBV9
d_call: .
clone_size: .
j_call: TRBJ2-5
cdr3_nt: TGTGCCAGCAGCGTAGCCGGGAGAGAGACCCAGTACTTC
cdr3_aa: CASSVAGRETQYF

cdr3_length: 13
v_call: TRBV10-3
d_call: TRBD2
clone_size: .
j_call: TRBJ2-5
cdr3_nt: TGTGCCACCAAGACCGGGACTAGTGAGACCCAGTACTTC
cdr3_aa: CATKTGTSETQYF

cdr3_length: 15
v_call: TRBV27
d_call: .
clone_size: .
j_call: TRBJ1-4
cdr3_nt: TGTGCCAGCAGTCCATCAGATGCAACTAATGAAAAACTGTTTTTT
cdr3_aa: CASSPSDATNEKLFF

cdr3_length: 13
v_call: TRBV28
d_call: .
clone_size: .
j_call: TRBJ2-1
cdr3_nt: TGTGCCAGCAGTTTAGGGACTCACAATGAGCAGTTCTTC
cdr3_aa: CASSLGTHNEQFF

cdr3_length: 17
v_call: TRBV19
d_call: TRBD1
clone_size: .
j_call: TRBJ2-5
cdr3_nt: TGTGCCAGTAGTGTTGGGACAGGGGGATATGGGCAAGAGACCCAGTACTTC
cdr3_aa: CASSVGTGGYGQETQYF

cdr3_length: 17
v_call: TRBV6-1
d_call: TRBD1
clone_size: .
j_call: TRBJ1-2
cdr3_nt: TGTGCCAGCAGTGAAGCGCGGAACCAGGGGGACCTCTATGGCTACACCTTC
cdr3_aa: CASSEARNQGDLYGYTF

cdr3_length: 13
v_call: TRBV30
d_call: .
clone_size: .
j_call: TRBJ2-5
cdr3_nt: TGTGCCTGGAGTGTACAACTAACAGAGACCCAGTACTTC
cdr3_aa: CAWSVQLTETQYF

cdr3_length: 18
v_call: TRBV4-1
d_call: TRBD2
clone_size: .
j_call: TRBJ2-1
cdr3_nt: TGCGCCAGCAGCCCGAATTTCTTGAGCGGGAGAACCGACAATGAGCAGTTCTTC
cdr3_aa: CASSPNFLSGRTDNEQFF

cdr3_length: 14
v_call: TRBV9
d_call: TRBD1
clone_size: .
j_call: TRBJ2-7
cdr3_nt: TGTGCCAGCAGCCCCGGGACAGGAGCCTACGAGCAGTACTTC
cdr3_aa: CASSPGTGAYEQYF

cdr3_length: 15
v_call: TRBV13
d_call: TRBD2
clone_size: .
j_call: TRBJ2-5
cdr3_nt: TGTGCCAGCAGCTCCCAGGCTAGCGGCCAAGAGACCCAGTACTTC
cdr3_aa: CASSSQASGQETQYF

cdr3_length: 14
v_call: TRBV27
d_call: TRBD1
clone_size: .
j_call: TRBJ2-7
cdr3_nt: TGTGCCAGCAGTTTATCCTCCAGGGGGTACGAGCAGTACTTC
cdr3_aa: CASSLSSRGYEQYF

cdr3_length: 15
v_call: TRBV5-1
d_call: TRBD2
clone_size: .
j_call: TRBJ2-1
cdr3_nt: TGCGCCAGCAGCTCGATAACGGGAGGCGGCAATGAGCAGTTCTTC
cdr3_aa: CASSSITGGGNEQFF

cdr3_length: 14
v_call: TRBV11-2
d_call: TRBD1
clone_size: .
j_call: TRBJ2-7
cdr3_nt: TGTGCCAGCAGCTCTAACAGGGGGATAGGCAAGCAGTACTTC
cdr3_aa: CASSSNRGIGKQYF

cdr3_length: 16
v_call: TRBV21-1
d_call: .
clone_size: .
j_call: TRBJ2-1
cdr3_nt: TGTGCCAGCAGCAAAGGGGTAGCGGCCAACTACAATGAGCAGTTCTTC
cdr3_aa: CASSKGVAANYNEQFF

cdr3_length: 15
v_call: TRBV6-5
d_call: TRBD1
clone_size: .
j_call: TRBJ2-7
cdr3_nt: TGTGCCAGCAGTTTCTCGACAGGGATTTCCTACGAGCAGTACTTC
cdr3_aa: CASSFSTGISYEQYF

cdr3_length: 13
v_call: TRBV28
d_call: TRBD1
clone_size: once
j_call: TRBJ1-6
cdr3_nt: TGTGCCAGCAGGACAGGGGGTAATTCACCCCTCCACTTT
cdr3_aa: CASRTGGNSPLHF

cdr3_length: 14
v_call: TRBV6-1
d_call: .
clone_size: once
j_call: TRBJ2-2
cdr3_nt: TGTGCCAGCAGCCGGGATACGAACACCGGGGAGCTGTTTTTT
cdr3_aa: CASSRDTNTGELFF

cdr3_length: 16
v_call: TRBV2
d_call: TRBD2
clone_size: .
j_call: TRBJ2-5
cdr3_nt: TGTGCCAGCAGAGACCCCGGACTAGCGAAGAGAGAGACCCAGTACTTC
cdr3_aa: CASRDPGLAKRETQYF

cdr3_length: 13
v_call: TRBV9
d_call: .
clone_size: .
j_call: TRBJ2-3
cdr3_nt: TGTGCCAGCAGCGTGCAAGCTCCAGATACGCAGTATTTT
cdr3_aa: CASSVQAPDTQYF

cdr3_length: 17
v_call: TRBV4-1
d_call: TRBD1
clone_size: .
j_call: TRBJ2-1
cdr3_nt: TGCGCCAGCAGCCAGGGTTACTCCGGGACAGGGGTCGGTGAGCAGTTCTTC
cdr3_aa: CASSQGYSGTGVGEQFF

cdr3_length: 19
v_call: TRBV18
d_call: TRBD2
clone_size: .
j_call: TRBJ2-3
cdr3_nt: TGTGCCAGCTCACCACTGGCTAGCGGGACCATCGGTAGCACAGATACGCAGTATTTT
cdr3_aa: CASSPLASGTIGSTDTQYF

cdr3_length: 13
v_call: TRBV6-1
d_call: .
clone_size: .
j_call: TRBJ1-6
cdr3_nt: TGTGCCAGCAGCGACCTAGCAAGTTCACCCCTCCACTTT
cdr3_aa: CASSDLASSPLHF

cdr3_length: 15
v_call: TRBV29-1
d_call: TRBD1
clone_size: .
j_call: TRBJ1-6
cdr3_nt: TGCAGCGTTCGATTGGGACAGGTGACGAATTCACCCCTCCACTTT
cdr3_aa: CSVRLGQVTNSPLHF

cdr3_length: 18
v_call: TRBV12-5
d_call: .
clone_size: .
j_call: TRBJ1-3
cdr3_nt: TGTGCTAGTGGTTTGGGAGGCTGGGTCAGCGCCTCTGGAAACACCATATATTTT
cdr3_aa: CASGLGGWVSASGNTIYF

cdr3_length: 13
v_call: TRBV27
d_call: .
clone_size: .
j_call: TRBJ2-7
cdr3_nt: TGTGCCAGCAGTTCGGGGGTTCCCCACGAGCAGTACTTC
cdr3_aa: CASSSGVPHEQYF

cdr3_length: 13
v_call: TRBV19
d_call: TRBD2
clone_size: once
j_call: TRBJ2-5
cdr3_nt: TGTGCCAGTAGGGGGACTACACCAGAGACCCAGTACTTC
cdr3_aa: CASRGTTPETQYF

cdr3_length: 13
v_call: TRBV19
d_call: .
clone_size: .
j_call: TRBJ1-1
cdr3_nt: TGTGCCAGTAGTCTCAACTCCAACACTGAAGCTTTCTTT
cdr3_aa: CASSLNSNTEAFF

cdr3_length: 13
v_call: TRBV6-1
d_call: .
clone_size: few
j_call: TRBJ1-4
cdr3_nt: TGTGCCAGCAGTCCCGGGAGGGGTGAAAAACTGTTTTTT
cdr3_aa: CASSPGRGEKLFF

cdr3_length: 18
v_call: TRBV28
d_call: TRBD2
clone_size: .
j_call: TRBJ2-6
cdr3_nt: TGTGCCAGCAGCCCGAACTACAGCGGGACGGCTGGGGCCAACGTCCTGACTTTC
cdr3_aa: CASSPNYSGTAGANVLTF